This T cell receptor (beta chain) came from a study of HIV-infected patients and healthy controls. The V end was cut by 7 bases, the J end by 6 bases, with 13 bases between. The CDR3 totals 13 residues. No cell fractionation was done, so the repertoire covers all unsorted peripheral blood T cells. This clonotype is judged medium-sized (0.01 to 0.1%). No antigen is known for it. Approximately 500 ng RNA was reverse transcribed with alpha and beta constant-region primers. Each of the alpha and beta chains got its own library through chain-specific third strand synthesis with indices. TCRdb redid the calling of the 5' RACE reads with MiXCR, one entry per CDR3 protein. Among 15,000 to 20,000 distinct CDR3 sequences listed, around 5.5% were seen once. Findings of the study overall: HIV+ repertoires were severely depleted of MAIT alpha-chain CDR3s, unlike healthy controls.

The chain joins TRBV12-3 or TRBV12-4 to TRBJ1-5; D unclear. The sequenced sample consisted of blood. This receptor was obtained from an adult in good health. The CDR3 region is CASTFVGSQPQHF. The CDR3 DNA reads TGTGCCAGCACTTTCGTCGGTAGTCAGCCCCAGCATTTT.